The sequence of this TCR beta chain was determined in a study of T cell responses to AZD1222 COVID-19 vaccine. Comment on this clone: No antigen is known for it.

Overall study results and limits: Baseline serology detected seropositivity in only six AZD1222 recipients. The donors showed a predominance of white British ancestry and of females, with possible underestimation of clonal diversity.

Some clones are missing from TCRdb's copy, which holds only in-frame ones; the method was immunoSEQ multiplex PCR. This sample has around 70,000 clones, with approximately 90% found just once. The sequence was obtained from an adult who received the AZD1222 COVID-19 vaccine. The sequenced sample was peripheral blood, obtained 28 days after the second AZD1222 dose.

The CDR3 protein is CAWSKRGLTGELFF. As DNA, the CDR3 is TGTGCCTGGAGTAAGAGGGGGCTAACCGGGGAGCTGTTTTTT. This sequence joins TRBV30 and TRBJ2-2; 7 bases are a match to TRBD1. Germline CDR1 is GTSNPN and CDR2 is SVGIG (reference sequence). The CDR3 is 14 residues long. The junction had 5 bases not matched to a gene; V was cut back by 2 bases and J by 5 bases.